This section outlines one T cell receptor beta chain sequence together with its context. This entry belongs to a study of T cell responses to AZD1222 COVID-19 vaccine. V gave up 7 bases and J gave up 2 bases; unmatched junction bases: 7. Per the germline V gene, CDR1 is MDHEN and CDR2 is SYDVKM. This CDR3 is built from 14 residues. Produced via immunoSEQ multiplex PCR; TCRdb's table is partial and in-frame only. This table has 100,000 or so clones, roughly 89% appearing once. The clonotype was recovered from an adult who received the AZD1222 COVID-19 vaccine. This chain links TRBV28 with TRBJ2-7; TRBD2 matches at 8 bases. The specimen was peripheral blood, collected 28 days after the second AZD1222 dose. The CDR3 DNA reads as TGTGCCAGCACCCCGGGGGGGGGAGCCTACGAGCAGTACTTC. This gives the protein CASTPGGGAYEQYF.